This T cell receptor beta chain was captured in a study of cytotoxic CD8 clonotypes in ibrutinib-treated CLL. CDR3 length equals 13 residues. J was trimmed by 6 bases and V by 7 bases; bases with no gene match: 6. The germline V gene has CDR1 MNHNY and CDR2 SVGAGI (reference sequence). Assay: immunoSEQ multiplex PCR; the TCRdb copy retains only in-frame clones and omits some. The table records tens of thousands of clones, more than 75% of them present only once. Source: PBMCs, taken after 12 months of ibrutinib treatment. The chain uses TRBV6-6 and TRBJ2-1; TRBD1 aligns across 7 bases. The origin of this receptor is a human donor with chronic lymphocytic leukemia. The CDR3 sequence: CASTPDRANEQFF. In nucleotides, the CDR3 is TGTGCCAGCACCCCAGACAGGGCCAATGAGCAGTTCTTC.